These 30 T cell receptor beta chains came from one sample sequenced in a study of blood T cell repertoires in COVID-19. The data were produced by immunoSEQ multiplex PCR, yet TCRdb's version contains in-frame clones alone and is incomplete. The sample records around 170,000 clones, approximately 84% being singletons. Sequencing was performed on PBMCs or T cells enriched from blood (not recorded which). The receptors here all came from a woman aged 50 to 60 who had recovered from COVID-19.

The J gene is TRBJ2-7, the V gene TRBV4-1, with 8 bases matching TRBD1. The CDR3 spans 15 residues. V was clipped by 0 bases and J by 4 bases; unmatched bases: 5. CDR1 and CDR2 (germline): MGHRA, YSYEKL. The CDR3 DNA reads as TGCGCCAGCAGCCAAGACGGACAGGGACGGTACGAGCAGTACTTC. Amino acid sequence: CASSQDGQGRYEQYF.

The chain has TRBV11-2 and TRBJ1-5; D not certain. Per germline, CDR1 SGHAT and CDR2 FQNNGV. The CDR3 runs 13 residues. V lost 5 bases, J lost 0 bases, and 5 bases lay in between. In DNA, the CDR3 is TGTGCCAGCAGCCTAATTAGCAATCAGCCCCAGCATTTT. It specifies CASSLISNQPQHF.

The V call is TRBV28, the J call TRBJ2-2, with 10 nucleotides matching TRBD2. V was pared by 7 bases and J by 4 bases, with 6 bases of the junction left unmatched. The CDR3 is 15 amino acids. The germline V gene encodes CDR1 MDHEN and CDR2 SYDVKM. CDR3: CASTKLAGSTGELFF. CDR3 nucleotides: TGTGCCAGCACTAAACTAGCGGGAAGCACCGGGGAGCTGTTTTTT.

The CDR3 sequence: CASGARNEQFF. In nucleotides, the CDR3 is TGTGCCAGCGGGGCCAGGAATGAGCAGTTCTTC. The V call is TRBV9, the J call TRBJ2-1; TRBD1 is a possible D gene (5 bases). Germline lookup yields CDR1 SGDLS and CDR2 YYNGEE. Trimming took off 7 bases at V and 7 bases at J, with 9 bases between the two ends. CDR3 length: 11 residues.

The rearrangement links TRBV6-4 to TRBJ2-1; 7 nucleotides agree with TRBD2. The V segment lost 4 bases and the J segment 0 bases; nucleotides outside the gene matches: 6. CDR1 and CDR2 from the germline V gene are MRHNA and SNTAGT. The CDR3 is made up of 16 amino acids. CDR3 amino acids: CASSALSGFSYNEQFF. The DNA for the CDR3 is TGTGCCAGCAGTGCCCTTAGCGGGTTCTCCTACAATGAGCAGTTCTTC.

The rearrangement joins TRBV9 to TRBJ2-1, with no clear D. Germline CDR1 is SGDLS and CDR2 is YYNGEE. Deletions cut 0 bases from V and 0 bases from J, with 7 bases between. CDR3 length equals 15 residues. The CDR3 nucleotides are TGTGCCAGCAGCGTAGAGAGTCGCTCCTACAATGAGCAGTTCTTC. The encoded protein is CASSVESRSYNEQFF. Together with reference TRBV9 and TRBJ2-1, the CDR3 gives the full variable domain: DSGVTQTPKHLITATGQRVTLRCSPRSGDLSVYWYQQSLDQGLQFLIQYYNGEERAKGNILERFSAQQFPDLHSELNLSSLELGDSALYFCASSVESRSYNEQFFGPGTRLTVL.

This sequence joins TRBV18 and TRBJ2-5, with 15 positions matching TRBD2. The CDR3 sequence is 16 residues long. V lost 4 bases and J lost 5; bases outside the gene matches: 5. CDR1 and CDR2 from the germline V gene are KGHSH and LQKENI. The CDR3 bases are TGTGCCAGCTCACATGGACTAGCGGGAGGGATGGAGACCCAGTACTTC. Translating it yields CASSHGLAGGMETQYF.

The V gene is TRBV6-5, the J gene TRBJ2-4; 7 nucleotides match TRBD1. V lost 7 bases and J lost 1; bases outside the gene matches: 7. Germline values: CDR1 MNHEY, CDR2 SVGAGI. This CDR3 spans 15 amino acids. The CDR3 spells CASTVSDRAKNIQYF. The CDR3 DNA follows: TGTGCCAGCACAGTCTCGGACAGGGCCAAAAACATTCAGTACTTC.

About this clone itself: Other nucleotide sequences in the sample specify the same CDR3. This sequence joins TRBV18 and TRBJ1-2, with 7 positions matching TRBD1. Germline V gives CDR1 KGHSH, CDR2 LQKENI. This CDR3 spans 12 amino acids. The trim removed 6 bases at V and 4 bases at J, leaving 2 bases unmatched. The DNA for the CDR3 is TGTGCCAGCTCGCGGGACAGCTATGGCTACACCTTC. Protein: CASSRDSYGYTF.

This clone came up a few times. The chain joins TRBV30 to TRBJ2-7, with D unclear. This CDR3 comprises 12 residues. Germline values: CDR1 GTSNPN, CDR2 SVGIG (reference sequence). V gave up 3 bases and J gave up 0 bases, with 6 bases separating them. The CDR3 is CAWRGLSYEQYF. CDR3 DNA: TGTGCCTGGAGGGGCCTCTCCTACGAGCAGTACTTC.

The chain is built from TRBV29-1 and TRBJ2-7; the match to TRBD1 covers 12 bases. Per germline, CDR1 SQVTM and CDR2 ANQGSEA. V trimming: 4 bases; J trimming: 7 bases; junction bases outside the gene matches: 8. The CDR3 sequence is 14 residues long. CDR3 coding DNA: TGCAGCGTTGGAGGGACAGGGGGCTCAAGGGAGCAGTACTTC. It specifies CSVGGTGGSREQYF.

The rearrangement links TRBV19 to TRBJ2-4; tentative D call: TRBD2 (5 bases). The CDR3 runs to 13 residues. Germline V gives CDR1 LNHDA, CDR2 SQIVND (reference sequence). V was trimmed by 4 bases and J by 9 bases, leaving 13 bases between them. The CDR3: CASSTLGIGIQYF. Here the CDR3 DNA reads TGTGCCAGTAGTACACTAGGGATCGGCATTCAGTACTTC.

The chain is built from TRBV28 and TRBJ1-2; D is unresolved. The CDR3 consists of 12 residues. Germline CDR1 is MDHEN and CDR2 is SYDVKM. The ends were cut back, 6 bases at V and 7 bases at J, with 12 bases in the middle. The CDR3 loop reads CASSASRSGYTF. DNA for the CDR3: TGTGCCAGCAGCGCCTCGAGAAGTGGCTACACCTTC.

This chain uses TRBV5-1 with TRBJ1-1; perhaps TRBD1 as D (6 bases). Germline CDR1 is SGHRS and CDR2 is YFSETQ. Trimming shortened V by 0 bases and J by 5 bases, and 14 bases separated the two germline ends. The CDR3 covers 15 residues. The CDR3 here is CASSLGWGRETEAFF. The CDR3 DNA follows: TGCGCCAGCAGCTTGGGATGGGGGCGTGAAACTGAAGCTTTCTTT.

This clone was observed once. The chain links TRBV30 to TRBJ2-1, with 7 bases lining up with TRBD1. J gave up 0 bases and V 3 bases, and 5 bases lay outside the gene matches. Germline lookup yields CDR1 GTSNPN and CDR2 SVGIG (reference sequence). There are 15 residues in the CDR3. As DNA, the CDR3 is TGTGCCTGGAGGGACAGGTACCTCTCCTACAATGAGCAGTTCTTC. This sequence encodes CAWRDRYLSYNEQFF. The complete variable domain, with remaining parts taken from reference TRBV30 and TRBJ2-1, reads SQTIHQWPATLVQPVGSPLSLECTVEGTSNPNLYWYRQAAGRGLQLLFYSVGIGQISSEVPQNLSASRPQDRQFILSSKKLLLSDSGFYLCAWRDRYLSYNEQFFGPGTRLTVL.

The chain recombines TRBV6-8 with TRBJ2-2; 10 bases align to TRBD2. Germline CDR1 MNHGY, CDR2 SAAAGT. With V trimmed by 7 bases and J by 2 bases, 13 bases remained unmatched. The CDR3 runs to 18 residues. The CDR3 is CASKLNYSGRRNTGELFF. CDR3 DNA: TGTGCCAGCAAATTGAACTATAGCGGGAGGAGAAACACCGGGGAGCTGTTTTTT.

This clone was detected only once. The chain joins TRBV5-4 to TRBJ2-1; perhaps TRBD2 as D (6 bases). The germline V gene encodes CDR1 SGHNT and CDR2 YYREEE (reference sequence). CDR3 length: 15 amino acids. V was trimmed by 4 bases and J by 3 bases, leaving 14 bases between them. CDR3 sequence (DNA): TGTGCCAGCAGCCCCGGACTACCAGGCTACAATGAGCAGTTCTTC. Encoded protein: CASSPGLPGYNEQFF.

The chain recombines TRBV3-1 (or the pseudogene TRBV3-2) with TRBJ1-2; TRBD1 might be the D (6 bases). The CDR3 length is 13 residues. Germline lookup yields CDR1 LGHDT and CDR2 YNNKEL (reference sequence). The V end lost 3 bases, the J end lost 8 bases, and 13 bases lay between the germline ends. CDR3: CASSHIQGRGYTF. The CDR3 DNA is TGTGCCAGCAGCCACATACAGGGCCGGGGCTACACCTTC.

V gene TRBV7-9 combines with J gene TRBJ2-3, with D perhaps matching TRBD2 (6 bases). Trimming removed 1 base from V and 6 bases from J, with 23 bases in between. This CDR3 has 18 residues. Per germline, CDR1 SEHNR and CDR2 FQNEAQ (reference sequence). The CDR3 sequence is CASSLGGVEYPNADTQYF. DNA of the CDR3: TGTGCCAGCAGCTTAGGGGGGGTAGAATACCCTAACGCGGATACGCAGTATTTT.

The genes are TRBV6-5 and TRBJ2-3, with D possibly TRBD2 on 5 matching bases. The CDR3 is made up of 14 amino acids. From germline, CDR1 is MNHEY and CDR2 SVGAGI. V was cut by 8 bases and J by 5 bases, with 17 bases left in between. CDR3: CASGRGLAKDTQYF. CDR3 coding DNA: TGTGCCAGCGGACGCGGGCTGGCGAAAGATACGCAGTATTTT.

The V and J genes are TRBV5-1 and TRBJ2-1; possible D gene TRBD1, 6 bases. Germline V gene lookup returns CDR1 SGHRS and CDR2 YFSETQ. The CDR3 runs to 15 residues. The V end was cut by 2 bases, the J end by 2 bases, with 11 bases between. For the CDR3, the DNA is TGCGCCAGCAGCTTACAGGGAACAACCTACAATGAGCAGTTCTTC. Its translation: CASSLQGTTYNEQFF.

CDR3 in amino acids: CASRLLGGAGQPQHF. CDR3 nucleotides: TGTGCCAGCCGACTACTAGGGGGCGCGGGTCAGCCCCAGCATTTT. The V gene is TRBV27, the J gene TRBJ1-5, with TRBD1 identical over 7 bases. V shed 8 bases, J shed 6 bases, and the junction held 13 bases outside the gene matches. This CDR3 has 15 amino acids. CDR1 is MNHEY and CDR2 is SMNVEV in the germline V gene (reference sequence).

This clone was detected once. V is TRBV5-5 and J is TRBJ1-5; 9 nucleotides align to TRBD1. V lost 4 bases and J lost 2; bases outside the gene matches: 1. The CDR3 is 14 amino acids. Germline V gives CDR1 SGHKS, CDR2 YYEKEE (reference sequence). The CDR3 coding sequence is TGTGCCAGCAGCCGGACAGGGGGCAATCAGCCCCAGCATTTT. Translating it yields CASSRTGGNQPQHF.

The CDR3 region is CASSRGQGLSYEQYF. DNA for the CDR3: TGTGCCAGCAGTCGGGGACAGGGCCTCTCCTACGAGCAGTACTTC. The chain links TRBV6-5 to TRBJ2-7, with 9 bases aligning to TRBD1. Looked up from germline, CDR1 is MNHEY and CDR2 is SVGAGI. Unmatched junction bases numbered 5, after V lost 5 bases and J lost 0 bases. The CDR3 covers 15 residues.

The chain joins TRBV30 to TRBJ1-5, with D tentatively TRBD1 (6 bases). Germline CDR1 reads GTSNPN; CDR2 reads SVGIG (reference sequence). V lost 0 bases and J 3 bases, leaving 15 bases between the germline ends. The length of the CDR3 is 16 residues. CDR3 loop: CAWSVQGSGFNQPQHF. The CDR3 DNA reads TGTGCCTGGAGTGTACAGGGAAGTGGCTTCAATCAGCCCCAGCATTTT. The full variable domain, rest sourced from reference TRBV30 and TRBJ1-5, is SQTIHQWPATLVQPVGSPLSLECTVEGTSNPNLYWYRQAAGRGLQLLFYSVGIGQISSEVPQNLSASRPQDRQFILSSKKLLLSDSGFYLCAWSVQGSGFNQPQHFGDGTRLSIL.

CDR3 bases: TGTGCCAGCACCTTCGAGCGGGGCGAAAAACTGTTTTTT. Its protein product is CASTFERGEKLFF. The rearrangement links TRBV7-2 to TRBJ1-4; perhaps TRBD1 as D (5 bases). The CDR3 runs 13 residues. Per germline, CDR1 SGHTA and CDR2 FQGNSA. The V end lost 7 bases, the J end lost 8 bases, and 14 bases lay between the germline ends.

The J gene is TRBJ1-5, the V gene TRBV9; D may be TRBD1 (5 bases). The V and J ends lost 3 bases and 0 bases respectively, with 19 bases between them. The CDR3 has 18 amino acids. In germline, CDR1 is SGDLS, CDR2 YYNGEE. CDR3 DNA: TGTGCCAGCAGCGATAGGAGGGTGAAGGGGTATAGCAATCAGCCCCAGCATTTT. Translating gives CASSDRRVKGYSNQPQHF.

This sequence joins TRBV30 and TRBJ1-1; D is ambiguous. Looked up from germline, CDR1 is GTSNPN and CDR2 is SVGIG (reference sequence). The CDR3 sequence is 12 residues long. Between the trimmed V and J ends, which lost 2 bases and 7 bases, there was a span of 11 bases. The CDR3 spells CAWSSSVFEAFF. As DNA, the CDR3 is TGTGCCTGGAGTTCATCAGTGTTTGAAGCTTTCTTT.

For the CDR3, the DNA is TGTGCCAGCAGCTTCGACGGAAGAGGCACTGAAGCTTTCTTT. Translating gives CASSFDGRGTEAFF. This chain uses TRBV9 with TRBJ1-1; D not certain. The CDR3 loop spans 14 amino acids. The germline gives CDR1 SGDLS, CDR2 YYNGEE. Trimming cost V 4 bases and J 4 bases, with 14 bases left between them.

This clone was observed a handful of times. Different DNA sequences within this sample yield the same CDR3. The V gene is TRBV19, the J gene TRBJ2-7; TRBD1 agrees at 8 bases. CDR1 is LNHDA and CDR2 is SQIVND in the germline V gene (reference sequence). V lost 1 base and J lost 6; bases outside the gene matches: 2. This CDR3 comprises 13 residues. The CDR3 is CASSIVGQGEQYF. In DNA, the CDR3 is TGTGCCAGTAGTATAGTCGGACAGGGCGAGCAGTACTTC. The variable domain in full, completed from reference TRBV19 and TRBJ2-7, reads DGGITQSPKYLFRKEGQNVTLSCEQNLNHDAMYWYRQDPGQGLRLIYYSQIVNDFQKGDIAEGYSVSREKKESFPLTVTSAQKNPTAFYLCASSIVGQGEQYFGPGTRLTVT.